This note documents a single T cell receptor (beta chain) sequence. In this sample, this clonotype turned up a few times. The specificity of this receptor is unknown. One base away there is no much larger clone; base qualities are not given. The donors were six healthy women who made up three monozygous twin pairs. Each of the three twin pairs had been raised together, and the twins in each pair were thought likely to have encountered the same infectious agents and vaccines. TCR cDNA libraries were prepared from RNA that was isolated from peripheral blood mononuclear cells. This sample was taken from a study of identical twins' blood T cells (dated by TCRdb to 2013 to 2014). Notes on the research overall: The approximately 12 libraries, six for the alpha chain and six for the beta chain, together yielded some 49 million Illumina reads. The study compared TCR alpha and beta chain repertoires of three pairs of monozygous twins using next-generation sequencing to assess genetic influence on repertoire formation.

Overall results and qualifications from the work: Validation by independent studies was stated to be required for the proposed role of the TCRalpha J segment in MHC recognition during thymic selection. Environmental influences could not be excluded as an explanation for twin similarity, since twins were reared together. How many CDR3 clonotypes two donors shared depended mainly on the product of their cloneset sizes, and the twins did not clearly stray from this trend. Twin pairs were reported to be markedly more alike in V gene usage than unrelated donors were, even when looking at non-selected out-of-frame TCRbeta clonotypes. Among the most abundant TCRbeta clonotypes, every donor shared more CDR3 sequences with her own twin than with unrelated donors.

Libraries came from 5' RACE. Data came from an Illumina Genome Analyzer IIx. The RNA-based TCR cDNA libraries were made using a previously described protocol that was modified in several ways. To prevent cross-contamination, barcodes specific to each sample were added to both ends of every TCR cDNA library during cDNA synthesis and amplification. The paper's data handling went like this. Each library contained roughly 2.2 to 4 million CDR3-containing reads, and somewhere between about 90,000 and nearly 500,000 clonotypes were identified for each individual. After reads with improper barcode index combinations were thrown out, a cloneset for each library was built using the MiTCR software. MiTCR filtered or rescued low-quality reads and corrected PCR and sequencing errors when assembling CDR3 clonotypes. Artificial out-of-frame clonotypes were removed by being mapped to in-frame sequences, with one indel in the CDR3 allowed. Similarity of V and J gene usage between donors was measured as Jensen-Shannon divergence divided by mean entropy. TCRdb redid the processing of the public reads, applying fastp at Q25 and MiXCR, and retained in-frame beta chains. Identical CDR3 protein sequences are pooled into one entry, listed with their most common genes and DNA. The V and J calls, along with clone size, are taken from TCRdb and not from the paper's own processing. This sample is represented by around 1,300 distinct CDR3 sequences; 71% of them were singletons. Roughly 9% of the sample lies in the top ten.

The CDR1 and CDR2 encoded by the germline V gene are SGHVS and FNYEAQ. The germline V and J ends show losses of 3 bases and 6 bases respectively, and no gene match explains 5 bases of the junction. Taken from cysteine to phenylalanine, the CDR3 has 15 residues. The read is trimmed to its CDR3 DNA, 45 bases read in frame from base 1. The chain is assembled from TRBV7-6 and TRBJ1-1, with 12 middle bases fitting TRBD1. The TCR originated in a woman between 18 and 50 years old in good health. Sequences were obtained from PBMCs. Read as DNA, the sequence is TGTGCCAGCAGCTTCCTGGGACAGGGGGCTTCTGAAGCTTTCTTT. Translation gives CASSFLGQGASEAFF.